The T cell receptor (beta chain) described here comes from a study of T cells after yellow fever vaccination. On this clonotype: Antigen specificity is unknown.

V lost 6 bases, J lost 3 bases, and 8 bases stayed unmatched. This CDR3 is built from 15 residues. Germline V gives CDR1 KGHSH, CDR2 LQKENI. One entry per CDR3 protein, called by TCRdb with MiXCR from the 5' RACE reads. The table records 500,000 to 700,000 distinct CDR3 sequences, under 25% of them present only once. Overall study findings and caveats: Booster samples showed a return of most primary-vaccination clones (under 97% CD4, 80% to 90% CD8). It was a weaker secondary response, yet one that peaked faster, at day 5 versus 15. Any FACS-sorted repertoire could hold abundant clonotypes that contaminate it from the bulk population.

The sequence derives from a man aged 25-40 years who received the YFV17D yellow fever vaccine. The chain couples TRBV18 to TRBJ2-3, with 8 nucleotides matching TRBD2. The source material was PBMCs, sampled 15 days after the yellow fever booster vaccination. Here the CDR3 DNA reads TGTGCCAGCTCTCATCGGGAGGGCCAGACAGATACGCAGTATTTT. Amino acid sequence: CASSHREGQTDTQYF.